The 10 T cell receptor beta chains presented below share a single source sample, sequenced in a study of cytomegalovirus exposure and HLA in healthy donors. The PCR ran on 60 Vbeta and 13 Jbeta primers. TCRdb's copy holds only in-frame clones and misses some; the assay was immunoSEQ multiplex PCR. The profile shows approximately 120,000 clones, around 80% of them singletons. The sequenced material came from PBMCs. Receptor source: a woman aged 55-75 years in good health and CMV-seropositive.

The CDR3 sequence: CASSSTLTGDFSTEAFF. CDR3 DNA: TGTGCCAGCAGCTCGACCCTTACTGGGGACTTTAGCACTGAAGCTTTCTTT. The rearrangement links TRBV7-2 to TRBJ1-1, with a weak D call TRBD1 (5 bases). Germline CDR1 reads SGHTA; CDR2 reads FQGNSA. The V gene lost 4 bases and the J gene lost 4 bases, with 22 bases spanning the gap. The CDR3 is 17 residues long.

The chain links TRBV7-3 to TRBJ2-7; 8 nucleotides agree with TRBD2. CDR3 length equals 15 residues. The V segment lost 3 bases and the J segment 2 bases; nucleotides outside the gene matches: 6. Germline values: CDR1 SGHTA, CDR2 FQGTGA. The DNA for the CDR3 is TGTGCCAGCAGCTTGGGCGGGGGGCGAGCCTACGAGCAGTACTTC. It codes for CASSLGGGRAYEQYF.

The V gene is TRBV30, the J gene TRBJ1-5; weak D call: TRBD1 (6 bases). Trimming took off 2 bases at V and 8 bases at J, with 13 bases between the two ends. The germline gives CDR1 GTSNPN, CDR2 SVGIG (reference sequence). The CDR3 loop spans 13 amino acids. In nucleotides, the CDR3 is TGTGCCTGGAGTCCCCAGGGGCGGGAGCCCCAGCATTTT. Residues: CAWSPQGREPQHF.

The genes are TRBV9 and TRBJ2-5; tentatively, D is TRBD2 (6 bases). The last part of the DNA fits TRBJ2-7 better; the J call may be wrong. CDR3 length equals 15 residues. The germline gives CDR1 SGDLS, CDR2 YYNGEE. The CDR3 spells CASSPRGQSGYEQYF. CDR3 nucleotides: TGTGCCAGCAGCCCCCGGGGCCAGAGCGGGTACGAGCAGTACTTC.

The chain joins TRBV7-2 to TRBJ1-2; TRBD1 matches at 7 bases. The CDR3 extends over 15 amino acids. The V gene's germline CDR1 is SGHTA and CDR2 FQGNSA. Losses at the gene ends were 3 bases for V and 5 bases for J; bases not matched to a gene: 9. CDR3 nucleotides: TGTGCCAGCAGCTTTTCCGGGACAGAGTTTTATGGCTACACCTTC. Its protein product is CASSFSGTEFYGYTF.

V and J are TRBV9 and TRBJ2-7; weak D call: TRBD2 (5 bases). V was trimmed by 0 bases and J by 4 bases, leaving 11 bases between them. This CDR3 region has 14 residues. The V gene's germline CDR1 is SGDLS and CDR2 YYNGEE. CDR3 sequence (DNA): TGTGCCAGCAGCGTAGATGCGGGTGGGTACGAGCAGTACTTC. This encodes CASSVDAGGYEQYF.

This rearrangement joins TRBV5-8 to TRBJ2-7; D gene unclear. Trimming pared 1 base from V and 0 bases from J, leaving 8 bases between. Germline V gives CDR1 SGHTS, CDR2 YDEGEE. The CDR3 has 14 amino acids. The CDR3 DNA is TGTGCCAGCAGCTTGTCCGCCAGCTCCTACGAGCAGTACTTC. Encoded protein: CASSLSASSYEQYF.

This clone turned up a few times. V and J are TRBV5-8 and TRBJ2-1; the match to TRBD2 covers 8 bases. Trimming took 6 bases from V and 4 from J; bases not matched to a gene: 12. Germline V gene data show CDR1 as SGHTS and CDR2 as YDEGEE. The CDR3 extends over 16 amino acids. The CDR3 DNA sequence: TGTGCCAGCACCCCCACCGCGGCGGGGGGATACAATGAGCAGTTCTTC. Its translation is CASTPTAAGGYNEQFF.

The CDR3 here is CASSPDRISSTDTQYF. The CDR3 DNA is TGTGCCAGCAGCCCCGACAGGATTTCTAGCACAGATACGCAGTATTTT. The J gene is TRBJ2-3, the V gene TRBV5-4; tentative D call: TRBD1 (6 bases). This CDR3 has 16 amino acids. V lost 4 bases to trimming and J lost 0 bases, with 15 bases between them. Germline V CDR1 and CDR2: SGHNT, YYREEE (reference sequence).

The rearrangement uses TRBV29-1 and TRBJ1-2, with D hard to call. The CDR3 has 14 amino acids. V shed 0 bases and J shed 7 bases, with 15 bases lying between them. Germline CDR1 and CDR2: SQVTM and ANQGSEA. Here the CDR3 reads CSVEDQVRRGGYTF. The CDR3 DNA reads as TGCAGCGTTGAAGATCAGGTCCGACGGGGTGGCTACACCTTC.